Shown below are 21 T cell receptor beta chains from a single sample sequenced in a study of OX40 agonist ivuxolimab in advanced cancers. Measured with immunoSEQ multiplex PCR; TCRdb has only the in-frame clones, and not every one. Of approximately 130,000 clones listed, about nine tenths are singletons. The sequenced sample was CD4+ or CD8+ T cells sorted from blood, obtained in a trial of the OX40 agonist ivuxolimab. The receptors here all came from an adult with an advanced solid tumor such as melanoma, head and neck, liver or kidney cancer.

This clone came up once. Here the CDR3 DNA reads TGTGCCAGCTCACCCGGCAGCGGGGAGACCCAGTACTTC. Protein sequence: CASSPGSGETQYF. The gene calls are TRBV18 and TRBJ2-5; the D gene is possibly TRBD2 (6 bases). The CDR3 spans 13 residues. V gave up 3 bases and J gave up 5 bases, with 10 bases separating them. Germline CDR1 KGHSH, CDR2 LQKENI.

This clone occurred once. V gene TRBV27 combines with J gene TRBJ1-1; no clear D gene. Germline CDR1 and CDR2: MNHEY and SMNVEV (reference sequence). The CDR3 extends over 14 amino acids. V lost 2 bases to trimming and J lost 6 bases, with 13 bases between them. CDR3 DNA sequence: TGTGCCAGCAGTTTACGGCTGGGGTTTCCTGAAGCTTTCTTT. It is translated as CASSLRLGFPEAFF.

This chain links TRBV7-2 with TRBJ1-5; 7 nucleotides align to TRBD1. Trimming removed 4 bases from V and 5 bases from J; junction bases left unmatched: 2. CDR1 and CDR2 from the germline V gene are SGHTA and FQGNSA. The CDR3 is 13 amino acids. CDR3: CASSSQGDQPQHF. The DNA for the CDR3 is TGTGCCAGCAGCTCTCAGGGGGATCAGCCCCAGCATTTT.

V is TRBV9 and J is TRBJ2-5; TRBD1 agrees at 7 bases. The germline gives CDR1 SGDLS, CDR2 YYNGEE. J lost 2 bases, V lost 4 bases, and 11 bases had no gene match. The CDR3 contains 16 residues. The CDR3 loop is CASSTSGQAVQETQYF. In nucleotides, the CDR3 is TGTGCCAGCAGCACCTCTGGACAGGCCGTACAAGAGACCCAGTACTTC.

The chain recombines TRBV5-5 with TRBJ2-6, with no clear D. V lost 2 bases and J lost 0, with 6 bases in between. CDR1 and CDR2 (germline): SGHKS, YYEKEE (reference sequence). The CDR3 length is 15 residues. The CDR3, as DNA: TGTGCCAGCAGCTTCACTCTCTCTGGGGCCAACGTCCTGACTTTC. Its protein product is CASSFTLSGANVLTF.

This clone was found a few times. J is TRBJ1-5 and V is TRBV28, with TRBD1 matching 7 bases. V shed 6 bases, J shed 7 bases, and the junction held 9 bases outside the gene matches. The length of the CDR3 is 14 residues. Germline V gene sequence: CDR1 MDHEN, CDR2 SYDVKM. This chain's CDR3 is CASSPDRSHQPQHF. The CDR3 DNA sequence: TGTGCCAGCAGCCCGGACAGGAGTCACCAGCCCCAGCATTTT.

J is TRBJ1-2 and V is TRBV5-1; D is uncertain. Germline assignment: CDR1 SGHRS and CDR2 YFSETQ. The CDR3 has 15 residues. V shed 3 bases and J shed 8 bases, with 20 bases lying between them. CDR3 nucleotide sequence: TGCGCCAGCAGCTCCCCGGAAACGTGGTATGGCGGCTACACCTTC. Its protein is CASSSPETWYGGYTF.

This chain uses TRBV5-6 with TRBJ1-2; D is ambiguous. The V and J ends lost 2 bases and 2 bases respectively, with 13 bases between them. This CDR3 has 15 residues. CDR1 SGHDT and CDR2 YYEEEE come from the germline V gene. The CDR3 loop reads CASSFAGRDNYGYTF. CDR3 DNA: TGTGCCAGCAGCTTTGCCGGTAGAGACAACTATGGCTACACCTTC.

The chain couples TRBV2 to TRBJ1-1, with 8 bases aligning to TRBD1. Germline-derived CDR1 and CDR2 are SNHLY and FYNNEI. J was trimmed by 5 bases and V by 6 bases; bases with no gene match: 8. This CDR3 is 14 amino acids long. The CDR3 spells CASSPGQGTTEAFF. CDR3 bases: TGTGCCAGCAGCCCCGGACAGGGTACTACTGAAGCTTTCTTT.

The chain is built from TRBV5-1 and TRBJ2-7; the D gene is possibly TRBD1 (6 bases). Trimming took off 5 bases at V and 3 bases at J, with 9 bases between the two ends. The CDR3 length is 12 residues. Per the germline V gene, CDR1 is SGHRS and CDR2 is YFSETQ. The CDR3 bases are TGCGCCAGCAGGGACAGTTTCTACGAGCAGTACTTC. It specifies CASRDSFYEQYF.

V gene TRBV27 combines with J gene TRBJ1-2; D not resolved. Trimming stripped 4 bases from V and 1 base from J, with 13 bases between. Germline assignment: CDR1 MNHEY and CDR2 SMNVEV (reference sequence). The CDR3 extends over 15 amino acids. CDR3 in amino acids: CASSSMPLYNYGYTF. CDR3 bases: TGTGCCAGCAGTTCCATGCCACTGTATAACTATGGCTACACCTTC.

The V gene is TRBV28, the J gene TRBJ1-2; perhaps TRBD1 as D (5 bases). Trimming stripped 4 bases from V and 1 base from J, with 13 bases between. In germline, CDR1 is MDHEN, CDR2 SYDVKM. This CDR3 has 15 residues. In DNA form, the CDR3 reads TGTGCCAGCAGTTCCGCTTGGGGACGTAACTATGGCTACACCTTC. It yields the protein CASSSAWGRNYGYTF.

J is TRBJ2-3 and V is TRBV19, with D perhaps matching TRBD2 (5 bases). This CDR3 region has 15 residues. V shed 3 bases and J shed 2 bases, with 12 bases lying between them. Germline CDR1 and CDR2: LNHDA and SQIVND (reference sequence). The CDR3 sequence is CASSMASRTTDTQYF. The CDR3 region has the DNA TGTGCCAGTAGTATGGCTAGCAGAACCACAGATACGCAGTATTTT.

The CDR3 DNA reads TGTGCCAGTAGTCGACAGGGAATCCAGCATCAGCCCCAGCATTTT. As protein: CASSRQGIQHQPQHF. The V gene is TRBV19, the J gene TRBJ1-5; TRBD1 aligns across 7 bases. The J segment lost 5 bases and the V segment lost 5 bases, leaving 9 bases of the junction unmatched. The CDR3 extends over 15 amino acids. Germline V gene sequence: CDR1 LNHDA, CDR2 SQIVND (reference sequence).

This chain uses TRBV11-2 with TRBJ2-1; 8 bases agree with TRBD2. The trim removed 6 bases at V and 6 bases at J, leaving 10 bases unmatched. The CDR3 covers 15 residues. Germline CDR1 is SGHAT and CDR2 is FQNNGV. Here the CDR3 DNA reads TGTGCCAGCAGTTTTAGCGGGGAGGGTTCCAATGAGCAGTTCTTC. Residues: CASSFSGEGSNEQFF.

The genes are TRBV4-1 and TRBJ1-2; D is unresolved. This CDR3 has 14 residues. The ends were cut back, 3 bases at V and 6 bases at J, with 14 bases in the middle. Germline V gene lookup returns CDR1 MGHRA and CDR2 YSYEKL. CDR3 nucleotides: TGCGCCAGCAGCCATCAAGGGAGGGAGAATGGCTACACCTTC. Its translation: CASSHQGRENGYTF.

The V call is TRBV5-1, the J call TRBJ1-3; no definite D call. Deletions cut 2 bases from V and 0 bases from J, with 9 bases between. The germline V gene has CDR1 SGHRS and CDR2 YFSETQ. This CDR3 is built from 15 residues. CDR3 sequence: CASSFEGTSGNTIYF. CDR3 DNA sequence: TGCGCCAGCAGCTTTGAAGGTACCTCTGGAAACACCATATATTTT.

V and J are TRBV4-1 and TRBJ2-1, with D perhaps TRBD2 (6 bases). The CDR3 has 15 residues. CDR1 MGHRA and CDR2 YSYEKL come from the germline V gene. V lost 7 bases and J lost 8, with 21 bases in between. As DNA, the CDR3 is TGCGCCAGCACCGACCACCAGCTGGAGGGCGATGAGCAGTTCTTC. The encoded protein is CASTDHQLEGDEQFF.

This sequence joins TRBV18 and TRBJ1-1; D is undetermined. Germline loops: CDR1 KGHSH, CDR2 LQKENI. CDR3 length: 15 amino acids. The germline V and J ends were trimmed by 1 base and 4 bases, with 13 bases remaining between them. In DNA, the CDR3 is TGTGCCAGCTCACCACAGGGAAGTAGGATCACTGAAGCTTTCTTT. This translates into CASSPQGSRITEAFF.

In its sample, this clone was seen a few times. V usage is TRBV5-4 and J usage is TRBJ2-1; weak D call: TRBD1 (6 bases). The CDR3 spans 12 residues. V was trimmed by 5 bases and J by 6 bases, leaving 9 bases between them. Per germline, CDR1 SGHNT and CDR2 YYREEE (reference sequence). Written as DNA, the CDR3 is TGTGCCAGCAGGGTGGACAGCAATGAGCAGTTCTTC. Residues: CASRVDSNEQFF.

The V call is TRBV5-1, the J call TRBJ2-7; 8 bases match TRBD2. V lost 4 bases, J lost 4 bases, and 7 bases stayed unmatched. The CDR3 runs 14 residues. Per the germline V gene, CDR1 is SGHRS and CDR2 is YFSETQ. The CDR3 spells CASSDTSGEYEQYF. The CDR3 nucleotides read TGCGCCAGCAGCGATACTAGCGGCGAGTACGAGCAGTACTTC.